A selection of T cell receptor beta chains follows, all from one sample in a study of cytomegalovirus exposure and HLA in healthy donors. Only in-frame clones appear in the TCRdb table, and some are missing; sequencing was by immunoSEQ multiplex PCR. In the table there are 150,000 to 200,000 clones, more than 75% of which are singletons. Sequenced input: PBMCs. The receptors were sampled from a girl aged 2 to 10 in good health and CMV-seropositive. The CDR3 runs from the conserved cysteine through the conserved F or W. D genes are given only for firm matches. The size of a clone is reported for some rows only, either as once, few or many, or as a class for expanded clones.

>-|TRBV6-5|TRBJ2-7|TRBD1
TGTGCCAGCAGGATGGACAGGCAAGACGAGCAGTACTTC
CASRMDRQDEQYF
>-|TRBV4-3|TRBJ2-5|TRBD2
TGCGCCAGCAGCCAAGGGGGAGGGCTAGCGGAGGGATGGACCCAGTACTTC
CASSQGGGLAEGWTQYF
>-|TRBV5-1|TRBJ1-4|-
TGCGCCAGCAGCCCGGGTACTAATGAAAAACTGTTTTTT
CASSPGTNEKLFF
>-|TRBV28|TRBJ1-4|-
TGTGCCAGCTCCTGGGGGGTCCTCTATGAAAAACTGTTTTTT
CASSWGVLYEKLFF
>once|TRBV6-5|TRBJ1-2|-
TGTGCCAGCACCGCACGGGATCCAGCTAACTATGGCTACACCTTC
CASTARDPANYGYTF
>-|TRBV4-1|TRBJ2-7|-
TGCGCCAGCAGCCAAGTGGGGACTCGACGATACGAGCAGTACTTC
CASSQVGTRRYEQYF
>-|TRBV4-1|TRBJ2-1|TRBD1
TGCGCCAGCAGCCAACCCAGGACAGGGGGTACCAATGAGCAGTTCTTC
CASSQPRTGGTNEQFF
>-|TRBV29-1|TRBJ1-2|-
TGCAGCGTTGAAGACAGGTCCTATGGCTACACCTTC
CSVEDRSYGYTF
>-|TRBV27|TRBJ2-4|TRBD2
TGTGCCAGCAGTTTGGGGGGGTATGGAGGCAAAAACATTCAGTACTTC
CASSLGGYGGKNIQYF
>-|TRBV5-6|TRBJ2-3|-
TGTGCCAGCAGCTCCGGGACTTTAAACCCTCTCAAAGATACGCAGTATTTT
CASSSGTLNPLKDTQYF
>-|TRBV14|TRBJ2-5|TRBD2
TGTGCCAGCAGTTGGACTAGTGGAGAGACCCAGTACTTC
CASSWTSGETQYF
>-|TRBV4-1|TRBJ2-1|-
TGCGCCAGCAGCCAAGGTAGCTCCTACAATGAGCAGTTCTTC
CASSQGSSYNEQFF
>-|TRBV28|TRBJ2-7|-
TGTGCCAGCAGTTTATCAGGGGCTCCCATTTACTACGAGCAGTACTTC
CASSLSGAPIYYEQYF
>few|TRBV6-5|TRBJ2-7|TRBD2
TGTGCCAGCCGGACTAGCGGAAACGAGCAGTACTTC
CASRTSGNEQYF
>-|TRBV28|TRBJ1-5|-
TGTGCCAGCAATAGGGGAGGTCAGCCCCAGCATTTT
CASNRGGQPQHF
>-|TRBV10-3|TRBJ1-5|-
TGTGCCATCAGAAAGGCGGGTAGCAATCAGCCCCAGCATTTT
CAIRKAGSNQPQHF
>-|TRBV6-1|TRBJ1-4|TRBD1
TGTGCCAGCAGGGACAGGGGTGGTAATGAAAAACTGTTTTTT
CASRDRGGNEKLFF
>-|TRBV5-1|TRBJ2-1|TRBD2
TGCGCCAGCAGCTTGGCTTTTGGGAGACTAGCGGGTAGCAATGAGCAGTTCTTC
CASSLAFGRLAGSNEQFF
>-|TRBV6-1|TRBJ2-5|TRBD2
TGTGCCAGCAGTGAACTACGACTAGCGGAACTTCAAGAGACCCAGTACTTC
CASSELRLAELQETQYF
>-|TRBV14|TRBJ1-5|-
TGTGCCAGCAGCCAAGATCGCATCGACGGGAATCAGCCCCAGCATTTT
CASSQDRIDGNQPQHF
>-|TRBV9|TRBJ2-5|-
TGTGCCAGCAGCGTAGGGGGAGCCATCCAAGAGACCCAGTACTTC
CASSVGGAIQETQYF
>few|TRBV7-9|TRBJ2-3|-
TGTGCCAGCAGCTTGGGTCTAGCGAGTGATACGCAGTATTTT
CASSLGLASDTQYF
>-|TRBV19|TRBJ2-2|TRBD2
TGTGCCAGTAGTATGGCGGGACTAGCGGGAGCCGGGGAGCTGTTTTTT
CASSMAGLAGAGELFF
>-|TRBV30|TRBJ1-4|-
TGTGCCTGGTCCCTCGTCCGGGGTGGTGGATCGAGGGAAAAACTGTTTTTT
CAWSLVRGGGSREKLFF
>-|TRBV5-5|TRBJ1-5|TRBD1
TGTGCCAGCAGCCAGGGACAGGCCAATCAGCCCCAGCATTTT
CASSQGQANQPQHF
>once|TRBV29-1|TRBJ2-7|TRBD2
TGCAGCGTTAATAGCGGGAGCTCCTACGAGCAGTACTTC
CSVNSGSSYEQYF
>-|TRBV18|TRBJ1-2|-
TGTGCCAGCTCACCGCCAATTAGGAGTAACTATGGCTACACCTTC
CASSPPIRSNYGYTF
>few|TRBV6-1|TRBJ2-3|TRBD2
TGTGCCAGCAGTGCGGGAGGGCACACAGATACGCAGTATTTT
CASSAGGHTDTQYF
>-|TRBV15|TRBJ2-1|TRBD1
TGTGCCACCAGCAGCGACAGGGCTGTGCAGTTCTTC
CATSSDRAVQFF
>-|TRBV28|TRBJ1-5|TRBD1
TGTGCCAGCAATTCACAGGGGCTAGGGGTTGACAATCAGCCCCAGCATTTT
CASNSQGLGVDNQPQHF
>few|TRBV30|TRBJ2-5|TRBD2
TGTGCCTGGAGTGCCCCCTGGGGGGAGGGCCAAGAGACCCAGTACTTC
CAWSAPWGEGQETQYF
>-|TRBV4-1|TRBJ1-5|-
TGCGCCAGCAGCCAAGCTGCAGGGGAAGGGGATCAGCCCCAGCATTTT
CASSQAAGEGDQPQHF
>-|TRBV6-1|TRBJ1-1|TRBD1
TGTGCTACAGGGGGCGGGATAAACACTGAAGCTTTCTTT
CATGGGINTEAFF
>-|TRBV6-1|TRBJ1-1|TRBD1
TGTGCCACCACAACTTTCGGACAGGGGAGCACTGAAGCTTTCTTT
CATTTFGQGSTEAFF
>-|TRBV6-1|TRBJ1-1|TRBD1
TGTGCCAGCATGGGACAGCTATCGAACACTGAAGCTTTCTTT
CASMGQLSNTEAFF
>-|TRBV14|TRBJ1-1|-
TGTGCCAGCAGCCAAGTTTGGCAGGAATTGGCTTTCTTT
CASSQVWQELAFF
>-|TRBV5-1|TRBJ1-1|-
TGCGCCAGCAGCTTCAGCAGGTTTTCTGAAGCTTTCTTT
CASSFSRFSEAFF
>few|TRBV6-6|TRBJ2-3|-
TGTGCCAGCAGTCATCGGGACTTGACAGATACGCAGTATTTT
CASSHRDLTDTQYF
>-|TRBV7-8|TRBJ2-1|TRBD2
TGTGCCAGCAGCTTAGCCCTAACTAGCGGGGGTTACAATGAGCAGTTCTTC
CASSLALTSGGYNEQFF
>-|TRBV5-1|TRBJ2-3|-
TGCGCCAGCGAAGAGCCCCCAGATACGCAGTATTTT
CASEEPPDTQYF
>-|TRBV30|TRBJ2-2|-
TGTGCCTGGAGAGGAGGAGGCCTAGCGTCGAACACCGGGGAGCTGTTTTTT
CAWRGGGLASNTGELFF
>-|TRBV30|TRBJ1-6|-
TGTGCCTGGAGTGTGGGGCAGGGCAATTCACCCCTCCACTTT
CAWSVGQGNSPLHF